This T cell receptor beta chain was profiled in a study of OX40 agonist ivuxolimab in advanced cancers. Study as a whole: A diagnosis of hepatocellular carcinoma, melanoma, renal cell or head and neck cancer was present in dose-escalation patients.

The table lists this clone with a count of one. This CDR3 region has 12 residues. Germline values: CDR1 LNHDA, CDR2 SQIVND (reference sequence). V lost 10 bases to trimming and J lost 5 bases; unmatched junction nucleotides: 3. The table came from immunoSEQ multiplex PCR; TCRdb's copy has only in-frame clones and leaves some out. The sample yields 55,000 to 85,000 clones, about 86% seen once. This TCR derives from an adult with an advanced solid tumor such as melanoma, head and neck, liver or kidney cancer. The chain carries TRBV19 and TRBJ1-5; 9 bases fit TRBD1. The sample in question was CD4+ or CD8+ T cells sorted from blood, obtained in a trial of the OX40 agonist ivuxolimab. The CDR3 coding sequence is TGTGCCACTGACAGGGGGGATCAGCCCCAGCATTTT. As protein: CATDRGDQPQHF.